This entry is about one TCR beta chain. This record comes from a study of response to subunit inactivated influenza vaccine. One entry per CDR3 protein results from TCRdb running MiXCR on the RT-PCR reads. This table holds 490,000 or so distinct CDR3 sequences, around 8% found once. Germline CDR1 is SGHAT and CDR2 is FQNNGV. The CDR3 is made up of 15 amino acids. The V and J ends lost 1 base and 0 bases respectively, with 9 bases between them. The J gene is TRBJ2-5, the V gene TRBV11-2, with a tentative D call TRBD1 (6 bases). The sequencing here drew on PBMCs from blood, taken 23 to 25 months after vaccination. The TCR sequence derives from a man between 50 and 69 years old who received an inactivated influenza vaccine. CDR3 amino acids: CASSLGDRYQETQYF. The CDR3 nucleotides are TGTGCCAGCAGCTTAGGAGACAGGTACCAAGAGACCCAGTACTTC.